The subject of this entry is one T cell receptor (beta chain). Its cognate antigen has yet to be identified. The input lacks base qualities; no much larger clone sits a single base away. Bulk bone marrow was analyzed without sorting T-cell subsets. Bone marrow from some 11 myelodysplastic syndrome patients was immunosequenced for TCR beta CDR3 regions before and after hypomethylating agent therapy. To track the repertoire longitudinally, every patient provided one baseline bone marrow along with two to three bone marrows taken at different post-treatment timepoints. Whole bone marrow served as the source for genomic DNA extraction, with DNA quality checked using TapeStation, NanoDrop OneC and PicoGreen assays. The sample comes from a study of hypomethylating agent response in myelodysplastic syndrome (dated by TCRdb to about 2021). Notes on the research overall: The hypomethylating agents azacitidine (about 75% of the 11) or decitabine (3 of 11) were used to treat the patients. Among the myelodysplastic syndrome patients in the cohort, several were male and 2 were female. On average the patients were roughly 72 +/- 6.3 years old, and a diploid cytogenetic profile was seen most often. The mutation found most frequently was TET2, which appeared in about 45% of the 11 patients. About six patients had a response of complete response or hematologic improvement, and four or five patients did not respond. Response was defined as complete response or hematologic improvement, and patients who met neither criterion were classified as non-responders. The paper as a whole reports these results and caveats: Healthy control donors were not age-matched to MDS patients, which could have impacted the MDS versus healthy comparison. Whether the shared GLIPH2 clusters possibly recognize novel MDS antigens was not confirmed and still needs to be tested experimentally. Novel clonotypes appeared more often in responders, whereas non-responders had more contracted clonotypes after treatment. Only roughly twelve patients were analyzed, so the study cohort was small. No significant change in richness, rarefaction diversity or clonality was detected after hypomethylating agent treatment, either across all patients or within response groups.

Preparation of the library involved the immunoSEQ multiplex PCR assay. Survey resolution was used, with two replicates of roughly 200 ng each, totaling around 400 ng of DNA per sample. Rearranged TCRB sequences in genomic DNA were detected with the hsTCRB kit using multiplex PCR primers targeting V and J genes. The first PCR used the QIAGEN Multiplex PCR Kit for 25 to 40 cycles to amplify the CDR3 region. Sample barcodes and Illumina adapters were added to each replicate in an approximately 8-cycle second PCR. A QuantStudio 6 together with the KAPA library quantification kit was used to quantify the pooled libraries. Roughly 14 pM of pooled libraries were sequenced on an Illumina MiSeq with 156-cycle single-end reads and a 15-cycle index read. Processing in the source paper ran as follows. VDJdb annotation flagged under 2% of 150,000 to 200,000 unique clonotypes as previously reported viral-epitope-specific. The immunoSEQ Data Assistant and immunoSEQ Analyzer converted raw reads into normalized, annotated TCRB repertoires. Clonotypes were analyzed with the immunarch R package version 0.6.5 and BioAnalyzer. Richness was estimated after downsampling every repertoire to the clone count of the smallest repertoire. Clonotypes were sorted into expanded, contracted or novel categories with Fisher's exact tests, where novel meant the clonotype had zero frequency before treatment. Significantly changed CDR3 beta sequences were clustered with GLIPH2 using simulation_depth=1000 and kmer_min_depth=3, and CDR3s shorter than five residues were excluded. The clones in this table, taken by TCRdb from immuneACCESS, are in-frame only. Not every clone is retained; where verified, under half of the shortfall comes from an unresolved V gene, and the cause of the rest is unknown. V, J and clone size are taken as reported in that table, and D and trimming were inferred from the DNA itself. This sample has fewer than 7,500 clones in its table, and approximately 87% of those were observed once. Around a tenth of the sample lies in the top ten.

The junction shows trimming of 4 bases on V and 2 bases on J, plus 20 bases between the germline ends. Spanning cysteine to phenylalanine, the CDR3 consists of 17 amino acids. This entry keeps only the CDR3 DNA: 51 bases, framed from base 1. From the germline V gene, CDR1 is SGHVS and CDR2 is FQNEAQ. The sequence was obtained from a human donor with myelodysplastic syndrome. This specimen consisted of bone marrow, obtained before or after starting hypomethylating agent treatment for myelodysplastic syndrome (not recorded which). The V and J genes are TRBV7-8 and TRBJ1-1; the best D guess is TRBD1, with 6 bases matching. The nucleotide sequence is TGTGCCAGCAGCTCATTCCCCAGGGGCGCCCTCAACACTGAAGCTTTCTTT. Translated, this is CASSSFPRGALNTEAFF.